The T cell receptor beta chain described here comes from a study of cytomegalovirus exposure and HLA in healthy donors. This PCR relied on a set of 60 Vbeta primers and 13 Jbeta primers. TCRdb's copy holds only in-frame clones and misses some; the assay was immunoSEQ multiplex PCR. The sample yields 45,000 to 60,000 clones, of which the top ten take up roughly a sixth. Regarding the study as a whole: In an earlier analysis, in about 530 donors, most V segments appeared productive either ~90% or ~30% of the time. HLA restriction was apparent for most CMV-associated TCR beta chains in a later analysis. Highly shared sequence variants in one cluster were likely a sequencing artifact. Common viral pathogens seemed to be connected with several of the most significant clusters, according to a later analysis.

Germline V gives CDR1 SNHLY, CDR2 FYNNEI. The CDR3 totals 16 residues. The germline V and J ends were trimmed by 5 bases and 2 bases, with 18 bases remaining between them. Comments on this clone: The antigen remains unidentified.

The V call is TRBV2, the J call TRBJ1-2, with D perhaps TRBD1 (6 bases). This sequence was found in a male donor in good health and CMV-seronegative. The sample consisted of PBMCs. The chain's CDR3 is CASSRVGGGRNYGYTF. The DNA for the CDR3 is TGTGCCAGCAGTCGGGTGGGGGGGGGCAGGAACTATGGCTACACCTTC.